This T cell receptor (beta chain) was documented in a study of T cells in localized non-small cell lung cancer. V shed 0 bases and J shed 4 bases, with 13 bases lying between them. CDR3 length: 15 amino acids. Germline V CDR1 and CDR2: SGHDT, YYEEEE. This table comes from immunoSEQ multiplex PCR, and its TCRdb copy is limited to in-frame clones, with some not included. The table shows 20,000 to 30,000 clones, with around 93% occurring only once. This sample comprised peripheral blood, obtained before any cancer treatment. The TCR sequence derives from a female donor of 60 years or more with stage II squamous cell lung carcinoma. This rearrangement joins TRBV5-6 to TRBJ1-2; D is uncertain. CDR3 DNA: TGTGCCAGCAGCTTGGTAGGAGCCGGACCCTATGGCTACACCTTC. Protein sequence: CASSLVGAGPYGYTF.